The clone carrying this TCR beta chain occurred once. As yet, its antigen is unknown. Clones were sequenced by immunoSEQ multiplex PCR, and TCRdb holds only the in-frame ones, with some missing. The top ten hold 1.5% to 2% of the sample, which has more than 70,000 clones, 96% seen once. This record belongs to a study of T cell clonotyping in hematopoietic cell transplantation. Study conclusions and caveats: No sorting was done, leaving CD4 and CD8 contributions mixed. Pathologically expanded recipient clonotypes increased progressively from day 30 to day 180 as diversity fell.

Time point defined: recipient sample about 28 days before transplant, after cytoreduction. This specimen was peripheral blood mononuclear cells, taken before stem cell transplant. The clonotype was recovered from a woman in her forties or fifties with acute myeloid leukemia. Some clones in this sample may be carry-over from other donors' samples.

The CDR3 region has the DNA TGTGCCAGCAGCCTGCTGACAGGCTCGAATGGCTACACCTTC. It yields the protein CASSLLTGSNGYTF. The V gene is TRBV11-2, the J gene TRBJ1-2, with D perhaps matching TRBD1 (6 bases). This CDR3 contains 14 residues. The germline V gene encodes CDR1 SGHAT and CDR2 FQNNGV. V lost 5 bases and J 6 bases, leaving 16 bases between the germline ends.